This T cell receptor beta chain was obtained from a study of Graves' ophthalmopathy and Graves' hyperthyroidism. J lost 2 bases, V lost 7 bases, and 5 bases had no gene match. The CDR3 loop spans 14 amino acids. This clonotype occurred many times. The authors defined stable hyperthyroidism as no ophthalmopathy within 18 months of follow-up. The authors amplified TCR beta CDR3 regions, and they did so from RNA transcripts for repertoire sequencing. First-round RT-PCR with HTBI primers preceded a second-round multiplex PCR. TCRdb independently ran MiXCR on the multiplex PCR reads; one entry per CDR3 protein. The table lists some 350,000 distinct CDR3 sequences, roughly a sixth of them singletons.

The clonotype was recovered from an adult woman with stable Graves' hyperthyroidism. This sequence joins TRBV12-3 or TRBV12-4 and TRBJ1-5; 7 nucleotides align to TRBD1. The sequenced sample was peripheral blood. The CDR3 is CASTSRGGNQPQHF. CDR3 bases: TGTGCCAGCACATCCAGGGGGGGCAATCAGCCCCAGCATTTT.